These T cell receptor beta chains were read from a single sample in a study of T cells in Graves' hyperthyroidism and ophthalmopathy. Using its own MiXCR run on the multiplex PCR reads, TCRdb lists one record per CDR3 protein. The top ten clones hold 5% to 6% of a sample with roughly 420,000 distinct CDR3 sequences, roughly an eighth of them seen once. Sequencing used blood. Every receptor here comes from a woman aged 18-29 years with Graves' hyperthyroidism. CDR3s include the opening cysteine and the closing phenylalanine or tryptophan. The D gene is left open where the match is weak. Size values are once, few and many counts, or a class for expanded clones, and some rows have none.

>TRBV18|many|TRBJ2-4|.
CASSPDIGGDIQYF
TGTGCCAGCTCACCGGACATCGGTGGGGACATTCAGTACTTC
>TRBV11-2|.|TRBJ2-2|.
CASSSSGAGELFF
TGTGCCAGCAGCTCTTCAGGGGCCGGGGAGCTGTTTTTT
>TRBV7-9|many|TRBJ1-1|.
CASSASVGNTEAFF
TGTGCCAGCAGCGCTAGCGTGGGAAACACTGAAGCTTTCTTT
>TRBV13|many|TRBJ2-1|.
CASSLGANEQFF
TGTGCCAGCAGCTTAGGAGCCAATGAGCAGTTCTTC
>TRBV28|many|TRBJ1-2|.
CASSQTLQPNYGYTF
TGTGCCAGCAGCCAAACCCTCCAACCTAACTATGGCTACACCTTC
>TRBV27|many|TRBJ2-7|.
CASSFGSLYEQYF
TGTGCCAGCAGTTTCGGTAGCCTCTACGAGCAGTACTTC
>TRBV20-1|few|TRBJ2-3|TRBD1
CSASKGQGTDTQYF
TGCAGTGCTTCTAAGGGACAGGGGACGGATACGCAGTATTTT
>TRBV7-2|many|TRBJ2-1|TRBD2
CASSLTASGSLYNEQFF
TGTGCCAGCAGCTTAACAGCTAGCGGGAGCCTCTACAATGAGCAGTTCTTC
>TRBV4-3|few|TRBJ1-5|.
CASSHGVGVGNQPQHF
TGCGCCAGCAGCCATGGGGTGGGGGTCGGCAATCAGCCCCAGCATTTT
>TRBV27|few|TRBJ1-2|TRBD1
CASSFEGAGTAYGYTF
TGTGCCAGCAGTTTTGAGGGGGCCGGGACAGCATATGGCTACACCTTC
>TRBV2|many|TRBJ1-1|.
CASSEALEQLMNTEAFF
TGTGCCAGCAGTGAAGCGCTAGAACAGCTCATGAACACTGAAGCTTTCTTT
>TRBV7-9|.|TRBJ1-6|.
CASSLAPGKYSPLHF
TGTGCCAGCAGCTTAGCGCCAGGGAAGTACTCACCCCTCCACTTT
>TRBV20-1|.|TRBJ1-2|.
CSQTDENYDYTF
TGCAGCCAAACCGACGAGAACTATGACTACACCTTC
>TRBV25-1|many|TRBJ2-3|TRBD1
CASPSRDRGLTDTQYF
TGTGCCAGCCCTAGTCGGGACAGGGGTTTAACAGATACGCAGTATTTT
>TRBV30|many|TRBJ2-2|.
CAWRAGPFANTGELFF
TGTGCCTGGAGAGCGGGTCCCTTCGCGAACACCGGGGAGCTGTTTTTT
>TRBV9|.|TRBJ2-2|.
CASSAGTGAGMGKLFF
TGTGCCAGCAGCGCAGGCACCGGGGCCGGCATGGGGAAACTGTTTTTT
>TRBV6-1|few|TRBJ1-1|.
CATRGPEAFF
TGTGCCACTCGGGGTCCTGAAGCTTTCTTT
>TRBV30|many|TRBJ2-1|.
CAWSVRVGQSSYNEQFF
TGTGCCTGGAGTGTTCGGGTTGGACAAAGCTCCTACAATGAGCAGTTCTTC
>TRBV20-1|.|TRBJ1-5|.
CSARDWGSYNQPQHF
TGCAGTGCTAGAGATTGGGGCAGCTACAATCAGCCCCAGCATTTT
>TRBV28|.|TRBJ1-4|.
CASSLIGAVNEKLFF
TGTGCCAGCAGTTTAATCGGGGCCGTAAATGAAAAACTGTTTTTT
>TRBV20-1|many|TRBJ2-1|TRBD2
CSAIYGLAGGSSYNEQFF
TGCAGTGCTATATATGGACTAGCGGGAGGGAGCTCCTACAATGAGCAGTTCTTC
>TRBV11-2|many|TRBJ1-1|.
CASSFLDRNTEAFF
TGTGCCAGCAGCTTCCTCGACAGAAACACTGAAGCTTTCTTT
>TRBV19|.|TRBJ2-5|.
CASSPERGETQYF
TGTGCCAGTAGTCCCGAGAGGGGGGAGACCCAGTACTTC